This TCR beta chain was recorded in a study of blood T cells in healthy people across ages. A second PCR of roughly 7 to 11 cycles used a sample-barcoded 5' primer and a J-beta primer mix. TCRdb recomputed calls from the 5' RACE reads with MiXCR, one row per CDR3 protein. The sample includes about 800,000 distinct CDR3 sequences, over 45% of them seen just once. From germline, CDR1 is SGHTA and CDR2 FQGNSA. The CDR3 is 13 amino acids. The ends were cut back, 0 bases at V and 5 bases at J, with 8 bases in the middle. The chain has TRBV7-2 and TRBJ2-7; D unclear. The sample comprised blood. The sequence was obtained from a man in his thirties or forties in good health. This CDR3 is CASSLAYPNEQYF. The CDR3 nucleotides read TGTGCCAGCAGCTTAGCGTATCCCAACGAGCAGTACTTC. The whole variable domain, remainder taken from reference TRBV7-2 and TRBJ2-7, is GAGVSQSPSNKVTEKGKDVELRCDPISGHTALYWYRQSLGQGLEFLIYFQGNSAPDKSGLPSDRFSAERTGGSVSTLTIQRTQQEDSAVYLCASSLAYPNEQYFGPGTRLTVT.